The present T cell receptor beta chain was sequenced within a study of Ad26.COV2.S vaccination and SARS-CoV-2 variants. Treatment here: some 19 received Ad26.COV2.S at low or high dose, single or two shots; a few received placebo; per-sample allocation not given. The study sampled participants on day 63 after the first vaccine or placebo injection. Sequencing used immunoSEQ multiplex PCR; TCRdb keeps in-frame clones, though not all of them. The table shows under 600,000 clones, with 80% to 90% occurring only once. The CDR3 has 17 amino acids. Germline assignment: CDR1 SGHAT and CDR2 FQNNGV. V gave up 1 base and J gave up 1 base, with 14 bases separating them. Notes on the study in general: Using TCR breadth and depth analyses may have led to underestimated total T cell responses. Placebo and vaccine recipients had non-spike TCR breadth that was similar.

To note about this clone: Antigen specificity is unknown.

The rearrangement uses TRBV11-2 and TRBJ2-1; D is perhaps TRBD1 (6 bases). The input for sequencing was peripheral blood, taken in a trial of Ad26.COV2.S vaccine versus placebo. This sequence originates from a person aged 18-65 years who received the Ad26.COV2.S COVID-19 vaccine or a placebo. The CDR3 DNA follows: TGTGCCAGCAGCTTAGGTCGGGGACAAATGTCCTACAATGAGCAGTTCTTC. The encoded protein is CASSLGRGQMSYNEQFF.